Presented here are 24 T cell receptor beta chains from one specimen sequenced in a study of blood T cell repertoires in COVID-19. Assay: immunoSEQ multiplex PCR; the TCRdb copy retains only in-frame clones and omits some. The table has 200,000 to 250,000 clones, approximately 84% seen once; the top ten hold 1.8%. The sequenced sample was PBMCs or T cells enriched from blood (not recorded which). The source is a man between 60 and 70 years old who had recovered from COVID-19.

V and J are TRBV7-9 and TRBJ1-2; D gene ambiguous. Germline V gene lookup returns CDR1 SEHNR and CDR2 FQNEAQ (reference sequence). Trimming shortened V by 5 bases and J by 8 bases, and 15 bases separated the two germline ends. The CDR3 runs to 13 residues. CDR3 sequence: CASSISPVEGYTF. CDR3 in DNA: TGTGCCAGCAGCATAAGCCCGGTGGAGGGCTACACCTTC.

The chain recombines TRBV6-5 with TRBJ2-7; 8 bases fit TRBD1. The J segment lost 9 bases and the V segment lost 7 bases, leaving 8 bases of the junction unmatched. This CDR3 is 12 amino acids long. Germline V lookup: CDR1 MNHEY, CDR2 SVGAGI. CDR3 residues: CASKTGARAQYF. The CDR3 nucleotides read TGTGCCAGCAAGACAGGGGCGCGGGCGCAGTACTTC.

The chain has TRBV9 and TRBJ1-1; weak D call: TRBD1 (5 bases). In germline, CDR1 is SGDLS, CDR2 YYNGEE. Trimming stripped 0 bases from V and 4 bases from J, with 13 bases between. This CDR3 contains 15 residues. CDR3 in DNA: TGTGCCAGCAGCGTAGAGGAGGGGAAGGGCACTGAAGCTTTCTTT. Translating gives CASSVEEGKGTEAFF.

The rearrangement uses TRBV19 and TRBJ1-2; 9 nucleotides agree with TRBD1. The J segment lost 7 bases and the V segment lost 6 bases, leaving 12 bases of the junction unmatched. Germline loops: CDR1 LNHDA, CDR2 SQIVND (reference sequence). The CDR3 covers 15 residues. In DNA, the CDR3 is TGTGCCAGTAGCCGGACAGGGGATTACCATTTTGGCTACACCTTC. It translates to CASSRTGDYHFGYTF.

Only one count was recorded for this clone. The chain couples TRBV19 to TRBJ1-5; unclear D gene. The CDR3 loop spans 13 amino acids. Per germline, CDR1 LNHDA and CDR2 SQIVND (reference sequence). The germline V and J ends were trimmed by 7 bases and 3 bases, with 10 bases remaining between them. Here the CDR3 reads CASTENPNQPQHF. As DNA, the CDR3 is TGTGCCAGTACCGAGAACCCCAATCAGCCCCAGCATTTT.

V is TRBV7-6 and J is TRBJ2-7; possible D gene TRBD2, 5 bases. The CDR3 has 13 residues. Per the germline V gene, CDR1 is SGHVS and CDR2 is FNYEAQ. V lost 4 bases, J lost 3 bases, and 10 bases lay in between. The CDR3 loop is CASSSGNSYEQYF. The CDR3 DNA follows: TGTGCCAGCAGCTCCGGGAACAGCTACGAGCAGTACTTC.

The CDR3 DNA follows: TGTGCCAGCAGTAGTCCCACAGGGATCCTGAACACTGAAGCTTTCTTT. It yields the protein CASSSPTGILNTEAFF. This chain joins TRBV6-6 and TRBJ1-1, with D possibly matching TRBD1 (6 bases). Looked up from germline, CDR1 is MNHNY and CDR2 is SVGAGI (reference sequence). Trimming pared 5 bases from V and 0 bases from J, leaving 16 bases between. The CDR3 loop spans 16 amino acids.

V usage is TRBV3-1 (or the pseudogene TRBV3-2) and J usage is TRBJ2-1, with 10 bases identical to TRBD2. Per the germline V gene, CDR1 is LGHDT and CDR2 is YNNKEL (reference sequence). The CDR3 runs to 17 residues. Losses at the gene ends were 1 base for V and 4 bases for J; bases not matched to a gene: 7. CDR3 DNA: TGTGCCAGCAGCCAAGTAGGAGCGGGGGGGCCTTACAATGAGCAGTTCTTC. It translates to CASSQVGAGGPYNEQFF.

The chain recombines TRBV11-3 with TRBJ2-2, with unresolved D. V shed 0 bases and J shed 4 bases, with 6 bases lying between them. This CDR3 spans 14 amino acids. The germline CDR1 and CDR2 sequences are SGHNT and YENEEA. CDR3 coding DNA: TGTGCCAGCAGCTTAGAACGGGTCACCGGGGAGCTGTTTTTT. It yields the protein CASSLERVTGELFF. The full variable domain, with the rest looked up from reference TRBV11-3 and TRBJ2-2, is EAGVVQSPRYKIIEKKQPVAFWCNPISGHNTLYWYLQNLGQGPELLIRYENEEAVDDSQLPKDRFSAERLKGVDSTLKIQPAELGDSAVYLCASSLERVTGELFFGEGSRLTVL.

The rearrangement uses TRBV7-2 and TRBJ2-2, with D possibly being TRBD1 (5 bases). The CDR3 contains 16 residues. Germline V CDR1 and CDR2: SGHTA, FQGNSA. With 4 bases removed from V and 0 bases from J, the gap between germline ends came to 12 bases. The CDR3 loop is CASSSKTVANTGELFF. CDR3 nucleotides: TGTGCCAGCAGCTCCAAGACAGTCGCGAACACCGGGGAGCTGTTTTTT.

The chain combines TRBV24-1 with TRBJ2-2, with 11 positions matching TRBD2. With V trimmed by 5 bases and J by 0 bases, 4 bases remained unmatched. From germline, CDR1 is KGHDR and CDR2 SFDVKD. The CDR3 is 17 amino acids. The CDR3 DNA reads TGTGCCACCAGTGCTGGGACTAGCGGTGCGAACACCGGGGAGCTGTTTTTT. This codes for CATSAGTSGANTGELFF.

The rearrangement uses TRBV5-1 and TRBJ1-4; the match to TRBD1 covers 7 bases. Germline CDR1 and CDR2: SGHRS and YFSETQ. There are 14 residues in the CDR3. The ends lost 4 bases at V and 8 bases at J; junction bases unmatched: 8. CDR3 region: CASSTQGLGEKLFF. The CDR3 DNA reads TGCGCCAGCAGCACACAGGGGCTCGGCGAAAAACTGTTTTTT.

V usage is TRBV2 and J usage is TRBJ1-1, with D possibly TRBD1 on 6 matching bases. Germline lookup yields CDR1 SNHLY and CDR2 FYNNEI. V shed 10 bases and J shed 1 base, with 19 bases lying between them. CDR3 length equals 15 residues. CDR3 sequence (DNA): TGTGCCAACCCGAAGGGGGGGACGGAGAACACTGAAGCTTTCTTT. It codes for CANPKGGTENTEAFF.

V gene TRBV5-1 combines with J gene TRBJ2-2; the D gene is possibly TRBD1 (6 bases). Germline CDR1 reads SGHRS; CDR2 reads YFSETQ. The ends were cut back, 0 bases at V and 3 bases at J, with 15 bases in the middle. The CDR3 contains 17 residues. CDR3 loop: CASSLAKIQGDTGELFF. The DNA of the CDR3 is TGCGCCAGCAGCTTGGCCAAAATACAGGGCGACACCGGGGAGCTGTTTTTT.

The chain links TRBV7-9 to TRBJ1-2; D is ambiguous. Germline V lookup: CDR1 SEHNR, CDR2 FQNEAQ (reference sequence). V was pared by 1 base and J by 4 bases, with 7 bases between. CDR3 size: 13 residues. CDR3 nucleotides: TGTGCCAGCAGCTTAGGGCGGTCCTATGGCTACACCTTC. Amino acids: CASSLGRSYGYTF.

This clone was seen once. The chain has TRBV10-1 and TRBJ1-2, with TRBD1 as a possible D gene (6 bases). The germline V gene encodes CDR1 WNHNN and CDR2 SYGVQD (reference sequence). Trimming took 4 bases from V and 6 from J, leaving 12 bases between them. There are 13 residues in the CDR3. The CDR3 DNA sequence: TGCGCCAGCAGTGCCGGGACAAACGATGGCTACACCTTC. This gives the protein CASSAGTNDGYTF.

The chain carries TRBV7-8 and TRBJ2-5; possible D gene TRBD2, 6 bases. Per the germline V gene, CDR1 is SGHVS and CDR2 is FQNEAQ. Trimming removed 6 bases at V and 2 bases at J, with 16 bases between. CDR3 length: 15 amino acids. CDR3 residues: CASSPRAGKQETQYF. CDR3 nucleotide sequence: TGTGCCAGCAGTCCGAGGGCGGGGAAACAAGAGACCCAGTACTTC.

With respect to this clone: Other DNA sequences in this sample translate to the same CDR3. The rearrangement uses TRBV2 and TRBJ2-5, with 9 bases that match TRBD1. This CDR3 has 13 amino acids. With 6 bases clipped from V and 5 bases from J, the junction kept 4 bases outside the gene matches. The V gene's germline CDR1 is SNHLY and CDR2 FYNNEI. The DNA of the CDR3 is TGTGCCAGCAGCCGGGACAGGGAGGAGACCCAGTACTTC. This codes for CASSRDREETQYF.

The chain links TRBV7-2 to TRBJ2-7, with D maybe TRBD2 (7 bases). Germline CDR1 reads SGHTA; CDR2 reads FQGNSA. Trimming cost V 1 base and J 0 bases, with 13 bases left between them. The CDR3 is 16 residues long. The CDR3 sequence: CASSLVGGQSSYEQYF. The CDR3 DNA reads TGTGCCAGCAGCTTAGTGGGGGGGCAATCCTCCTACGAGCAGTACTTC. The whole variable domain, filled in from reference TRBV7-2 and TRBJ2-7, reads GAGVSQSPSNKVTEKGKDVELRCDPISGHTALYWYRQSLGQGLEFLIYFQGNSAPDKSGLPSDRFSAERTGGSVSTLTIQRTQQEDSAVYLCASSLVGGQSSYEQYFGPGTRLTVT.

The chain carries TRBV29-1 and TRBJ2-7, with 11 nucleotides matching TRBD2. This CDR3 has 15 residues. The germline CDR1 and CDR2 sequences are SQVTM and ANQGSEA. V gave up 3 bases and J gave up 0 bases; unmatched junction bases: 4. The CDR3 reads CSVDSGGASSYEQYF. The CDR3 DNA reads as TGCAGCGTTGATAGCGGGGGGGCGAGCTCCTACGAGCAGTACTTC.

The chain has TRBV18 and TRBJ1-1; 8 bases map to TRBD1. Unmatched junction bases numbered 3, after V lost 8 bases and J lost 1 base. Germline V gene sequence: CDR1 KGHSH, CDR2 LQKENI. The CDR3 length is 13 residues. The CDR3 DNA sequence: TGTGCCAGCACGGACAGGGCGAACACTGAAGCTTTCTTT. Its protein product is CASTDRANTEAFF. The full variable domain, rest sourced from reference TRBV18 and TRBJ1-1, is NAGVMQNPRHLVRRRGQEARLRCSPMKGHSHVYWYRQLPEEGLKFMVYLQKENIIDESGMPKERFSAEFPKEGPSILRIQQVVRGDSAAYFCASTDRANTEAFFGQGTRLTVV.

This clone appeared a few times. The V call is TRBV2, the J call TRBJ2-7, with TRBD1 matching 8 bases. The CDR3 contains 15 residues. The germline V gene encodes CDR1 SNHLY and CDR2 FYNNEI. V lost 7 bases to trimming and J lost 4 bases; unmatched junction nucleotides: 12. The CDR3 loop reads CASTPWRDRRYEQYF. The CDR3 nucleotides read TGTGCCAGCACCCCCTGGCGGGACAGGAGATACGAGCAGTACTTC.

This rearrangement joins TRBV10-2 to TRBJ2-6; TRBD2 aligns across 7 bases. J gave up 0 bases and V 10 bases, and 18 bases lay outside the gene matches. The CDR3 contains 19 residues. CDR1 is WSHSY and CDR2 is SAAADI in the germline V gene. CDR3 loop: CATQTPRGDPSSGANVLTF. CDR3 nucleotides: TGCGCCACCCAAACCCCACGGGGGGACCCCAGCTCTGGGGCCAACGTCCTGACTTTC.

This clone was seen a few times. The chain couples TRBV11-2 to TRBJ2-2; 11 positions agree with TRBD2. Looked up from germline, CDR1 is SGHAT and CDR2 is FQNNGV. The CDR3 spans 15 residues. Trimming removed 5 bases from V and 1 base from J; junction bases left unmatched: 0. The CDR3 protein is CASSGLAGNTGELFF. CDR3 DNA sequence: TGTGCCAGCAGCGGACTAGCGGGGAACACCGGGGAGCTGTTTTTT. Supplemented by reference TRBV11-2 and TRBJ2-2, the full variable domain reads EAGVAQSPRYKIIEKRQSVAFWCNPISGHATLYWYQQILGQGPKLLIQFQNNGVVDDSQLPKDRFSAERLKGVDSTLKIQPAKLEDSAVYLCASSGLAGNTGELFFGEGSRLTVL.